The next 24 T cell receptor beta chains were all read from a single sample in a study of blood T cells in healthy people across ages. A second PCR, run for about 7 to 11 cycles, used a sample-barcoded 5' primer plus a J-beta primer mix. TCRdb analysed the 5' RACE reads with MiXCR anew, one entry per CDR3 protein. In the table there are about 930,000 distinct CDR3 sequences, around 29% of which are singletons. A further study also used this sample, focusing on T cells of mothers and their children.

The sequenced material came from blood. Every receptor here comes from a woman between 40 and 50 years old in good health.

The chain uses TRBV25-1 and TRBJ1-4; D gene ambiguous. The CDR3 contains 15 residues. Trimming took off 5 bases at V and 7 bases at J, with 17 bases between the two ends. In germline, CDR1 is MGHDK, CDR2 SYGVNS. The CDR3 DNA follows: TGTGCCAGCAGTAAACAACACGTTGGAGGTGAAAAACTGTTTTTT. Translated, it gives CASSKQHVGGEKLFF.

This clonotype was recorded at least ten times. The chain couples TRBV18 to TRBJ2-1; TRBD2 agrees at 8 bases. Germline-derived CDR1 and CDR2 are KGHSH and LQKENI. The CDR3 contains 12 residues. V dropped 5 bases and J dropped 14; count of bases not matched to a gene: 8. CDR3 residues: CASSSRTGLEFF. In nucleotides, the CDR3 is TGTGCCAGCTCATCTAGGACGGGACTAGAGTTCTTC.

This clonotype was observed at least ten times. The chain combines TRBV9 with TRBJ2-5; the match to TRBD1 covers 9 bases. CDR3 length equals 16 residues. V dropped 4 bases and J dropped 2; count of bases not matched to a gene: 9. Per the germline V gene, CDR1 is SGDLS and CDR2 is YYNGEE. Here the CDR3 reads CASSLSPGQGQETQYF. In DNA, the CDR3 is TGTGCCAGCAGCCTATCTCCGGGACAGGGACAAGAGACCCAGTACTTC.

This clonotype has a handful of counts. This chain connects TRBV12-3 or TRBV12-4 to TRBJ1-6; perhaps TRBD1 as D (6 bases). Trimming took off 10 bases at V and 8 bases at J, with 15 bases between the two ends. This CDR3 spans 13 amino acids. The CDR3 nucleotides are TGTGCCACCCGGAGGGGGTATGATTCACCCCTCCACTTT. It yields the protein CATRRGYDSPLHF.

Points on this clonotype: A read error may account for a junction end that differs from germline. The chain has TRBV4-3 and TRBJ1-2, with TRBD1 matching over 7 bases. CDR3 length: 15 residues. Germline lookup yields CDR1 LGHNA and CDR2 YSLEER. The CDR3 DNA reads TGCGTCAGCAGCCAAGTCTCAATACAGGGGAATGGCTACACCTTC. It translates to CVSSQVSIQGNGYTF.

This clonotype was counted only a few times. The chain employs TRBV7-3 and TRBJ1-2; D may be TRBD1 (6 bases). The ends were cut back, 3 bases at V and 7 bases at J, with 15 bases in the middle. Germline values: CDR1 SGHTA, CDR2 FQGTGA. This CDR3 comprises 14 residues. The CDR3 region is CASSFGGAGVGYTF. CDR3 DNA: TGTGCCAGCAGCTTCGGGGGGGCGGGTGTTGGCTACACCTTC. The full variable domain, with the rest looked up from reference TRBV7-3 and TRBJ1-2, is GAGVSQTPSNKVTEKGKYVELRCDPISGHTALYWYRQSLGQGPEFLIYFQGTGAADDSGLPNDRFFAVRPEGSVSTLKIQRTERGDSAVYLCASSFGGAGVGYTFGSGTRLTVV.

This clonotype was counted many times. The chain carries TRBV29-1 and TRBJ2-4; 7 bases fit TRBD1. Germline V lookup: CDR1 SQVTM, CDR2 ANQGSEA. After removal of 8 bases from V and 1 base from J, the junction contained 11 bases not matched to a gene. CDR3 size: 15 residues. CDR3 in amino acids: CSFISGGAAKNIQYF. The CDR3 bases are TGCAGCTTCATCTCAGGGGGAGCGGCCAAAAACATTCAGTACTTC.

This clonotype was counted between two and nine times. This chain uses TRBV10-3 with TRBJ1-6, with 7 nucleotides matching TRBD1. The CDR3 covers 16 residues. Germline CDR1 ENHRY, CDR2 SYGVKD. The V gene end was trimmed by 0 bases and the J gene end by 4 bases; junction bases not matched to a gene: 3. The CDR3 DNA is TGTGCCATCAGTGAGTCCCGGGGACAGTATAATTCACCCCTCCACTTT. It codes for CAISESRGQYNSPLHF.

The chain links TRBV5-1 to TRBJ1-4, with D perhaps TRBD1 (5 bases). Trimming removed 5 bases from V and 5 bases from J, with 13 bases in between. This CDR3 spans 14 amino acids. Per the germline V gene, CDR1 is SGHRS and CDR2 is YFSETQ. CDR3 nucleotides: TGCGCCAGCAGGGTTTCCGGGGGGAATGAAAAACTGTTTTTT. It encodes CASRVSGGNEKLFF. The full variable domain, with the rest looked up from reference TRBV5-1 and TRBJ1-4, is KAGVTQTPRYLIKTRGQQVTLSCSPISGHRSVSWYQQTPGQGLQFLFEYFSETQRNKGNFPGRFSGRQFSNSRSEMNVSTLELGDSALYLCASRVSGGNEKLFFGSGTQLSVL.

The chain combines TRBV30 with TRBJ2-7; D is perhaps TRBD1 or TRBD2 (5 bases each). CDR1 and CDR2 from the germline V gene are GTSNPN and SVGIG (reference sequence). CDR3 length: 12 residues. Deletions cut 2 bases from V and 5 bases from J, with 10 bases between. The chain's CDR3 is CAWSPGPNEQYF. The CDR3 nucleotides read TGTGCCTGGAGTCCGGGACCTAACGAGCAGTACTTC.

In its sample, this clonotype was seen a few times. With a much larger clone just one base away, this may be a read error. The chain carries TRBV29-1 and TRBJ2-5; the D gene is possibly TRBD2 (6 bases). The CDR3 consists of 11 residues. V lost 6 bases to trimming and J lost 11 bases, with 16 bases between them. Germline CDR1 SQVTM, CDR2 ANQGSEA. CDR3 sequence (DNA): TGCAGCGTGCGGAGGGGCAATGAGCAGTACTTC. This gives the protein CSVRRGNEQYF.

This rearrangement joins TRBV27 to TRBJ1-5; D remains unclear. The length of the CDR3 is 15 residues. Germline V gives CDR1 MNHEY, CDR2 SMNVEV (reference sequence). Trimming removed 0 bases at V and 7 bases at J, with 13 bases between. The CDR3 sequence: CASSLSSGQGQPQHF. In DNA, the CDR3 is TGTGCCAGCAGTTTATCGTCCGGTCAAGGGCAGCCCCAGCATTTT.

The chain has TRBV4-1 and TRBJ1-2, with 8 bases aligning to TRBD1. The V gene end was trimmed by 4 bases and the J gene end by 0 bases; junction bases not matched to a gene: 7. CDR1 and CDR2 (germline): MGHRA, YSYEKL. The CDR3 consists of 16 residues. The CDR3 bases are TGCGCCAGCAGCCCTTTTCAGGGGGCGACTAACTATGGCTACACCTTC. This codes for CASSPFQGATNYGYTF.

The chain has TRBV11-3 and TRBJ2-4; 7 bases match TRBD1. The germline V gene encodes CDR1 SGHNT and CDR2 YENEEA. The J segment lost 13 bases and the V segment lost 4 bases, leaving 13 bases of the junction unmatched. The CDR3 consists of 14 residues. The CDR3 spells CASSSNQDRSRQYF. CDR3 DNA sequence: TGTGCCAGCAGCTCAAACCAGGACAGGTCACGGCAGTACTTC.

This clonotype came up many times. The chain joins TRBV7-2 to TRBJ2-7; 9 nucleotides agree with TRBD1. There are 14 residues in the CDR3. Unmatched junction bases numbered 4, after V lost 4 bases and J lost 3 bases. In germline, CDR1 is SGHTA, CDR2 FQGNSA. CDR3 amino acids: CASSSRTGDYEQYF. CDR3 sequence (DNA): TGTGCCAGCAGCTCTCGGACAGGGGACTACGAGCAGTACTTC.

Only a few counts were recorded for this clonotype. CDR3 coding DNA: TGTGCCAGCAGTTTATTACGGGTTGGGGTAGGAGGCTACGAGCAGTACTTC. Translation: CASSLLRVGVGGYEQYF. The V and J genes are TRBV28 and TRBJ2-5, with D possibly being TRBD2 (5 bases). The DNA matches TRBJ2-7 better at its end, which makes the J call doubtful. Germline CDR1 and CDR2: MDHEN and SYDVKM. The CDR3 is 17 residues long.

Concerning this clonotype itself: A much larger clone sits a single nucleotide away, making a read error possible. The chain joins TRBV29-1 to TRBJ2-4, with TRBD1 matching over 8 bases. Germline V gene sequence: CDR1 SQVTM, CDR2 ANQGSEA. The V segment lost 5 bases and the J segment 13 bases; nucleotides outside the gene matches: 13. The CDR3 is made up of 13 amino acids. The CDR3 reads CSVQGAGYNEQYF. The CDR3 nucleotides are TGCAGCGTTCAGGGGGCTGGCTACAATGAGCAGTACTTC.

This clonotype appeared a few times. V gene TRBV2 combines with J gene TRBJ1-6; TRBD1 aligns across 9 bases. Germline V gene data show CDR1 as SNHLY and CDR2 as FYNNEI. CDR3 size: 13 residues. The V and J ends lost 7 bases and 9 bases, in that order; junction bases with no gene match: 4. CDR3 amino acids: CASKGQGISPLHF. CDR3 coding DNA: TGTGCCAGCAAGGGACAGGGTATTTCACCCCTCCACTTT.

Of note for this clonotype: This may arise from a read error, as a much more abundant clone is one base away. The chain recombines TRBV6-1 with TRBJ1-2; TRBD1 aligns across 7 bases. Germline V gene lookup returns CDR1 MNHNS and CDR2 SASEGT. Trimming removed 1 base from V and 9 bases from J; junction bases left unmatched: 5. This CDR3 has 13 amino acids. CDR3 coding DNA: TGTGCCAGCAGTGAAGGGACAGGCGGGAGCTACACCTTC. Translating it yields CASSEGTGGSYTF.

The chain couples TRBV7-2 to TRBJ2-3; D remains unclear. The CDR3 is 14 residues long. V lost 2 bases and J lost 5, with 11 bases in between. Germline V gene data show CDR1 as SGHTA and CDR2 as FQGNSA. CDR3 bases: TGTGCCAGCAGCTTAACCGGGCCAAAAGATACGCAGTATTTT. This encodes CASSLTGPKDTQYF.

This clonotype was detected a few times. V and J are TRBV20-1 and TRBJ1-2, with TRBD1 identical over 7 bases. The CDR3 is made up of 16 amino acids. Germline CDR1 DFQATT, CDR2 SNEGSKA (reference sequence). The ends lost 5 bases at V and 8 bases at J; junction bases unmatched: 20. The chain's CDR3 is CSAGGVGQGGGNGYTF. The DNA of the CDR3 is TGCAGTGCTGGAGGGGTAGGCCAGGGGGGGGGCAACGGCTACACCTTC.

This clonotype has ten or more counts. This chain joins TRBV27 and TRBJ2-3; 9 bases fit TRBD1. Losses at the gene ends were 5 bases for V and 5 bases for J; bases not matched to a gene: 8. This CDR3 region has 15 residues. Germline V gene data show CDR1 as MNHEY and CDR2 as SMNVEV (reference sequence). As DNA, the CDR3 is TGTGCCAGCAGTCCATACAAGGACAGGGGAGATACGCAGTATTTT. Its protein product is CASSPYKDRGDTQYF.

This clonotype occurred many times. The V call is TRBV27, the J call TRBJ2-1; D gene ambiguous. This CDR3 is 18 amino acids long. Per the germline V gene, CDR1 is MNHEY and CDR2 is SMNVEV (reference sequence). V shed 1 base and J shed 4 bases, with 20 bases lying between them. The CDR3 reads CASSLFGRTPKSYNEQFF. In DNA form, the CDR3 reads TGTGCCAGCAGTTTATTCGGGCGGACCCCGAAAAGTTACAATGAGCAGTTCTTC.

This clonotype has a count of ten or more. The rearrangement uses TRBV4-1 and TRBJ2-7; 9 positions match TRBD1. This CDR3 has 14 residues. The germline V gene has CDR1 MGHRA and CDR2 YSYEKL. The V and J ends lost 4 bases and 2 bases, in that order; junction bases with no gene match: 3. The CDR3 coding sequence is TGCGCCAGCAGCCCGAGGACAGGGGCCTACGAGCAGTACTTC. Its protein product is CASSPRTGAYEQYF.